A single sample is the source of the 32 T cell receptor beta chains below, sequenced in a study of cytomegalovirus exposure and HLA in healthy donors. Both 60 Vbeta primers and 13 Jbeta primers went into the PCR. Libraries were prepared by immunoSEQ multiplex PCR; TCRdb keeps only in-frame clonotypes and omits some of them. Of about 160,000 clones listed, roughly three quarters are singletons. Input material: PBMCs. These receptors were collected from a man aged 55 to 70 in good health and CMV-seronegative.

J is TRBJ2-7 and V is TRBV4-3; 10 bases agree with TRBD1. This CDR3 is 16 amino acids long. V dropped 5 bases and J dropped 2; count of bases not matched to a gene: 9. From germline, CDR1 is LGHNA and CDR2 YSLEER. In nucleotides, the CDR3 is TGCGCCAGCAGCGAAGGCATGGGACAGGGGACCTACGAGCAGTACTTC. This sequence encodes CASSEGMGQGTYEQYF.

The chain uses TRBV6-1 and TRBJ1-2; D gene unclear. CDR1 and CDR2 from the germline V gene are MNHNS and SASEGT. Between the trimmed V and J ends, which lost 3 bases and 10 bases, there was a span of 15 bases. The CDR3 loop spans 13 amino acids. The chain's CDR3 is CASSDKENGDYTF. DNA of the CDR3: TGTGCCAGCAGTGATAAGGAGAACGGGGACTACACCTTC.

This clone showed up just a few times. This chain links TRBV10-3 with TRBJ1-1; weak D call: TRBD1 (5 bases). Germline CDR1 is ENHRY and CDR2 is SYGVKD. The CDR3 extends over 15 amino acids. V gave up 6 bases and J gave up 5 bases, with 19 bases separating them. CDR3 nucleotide sequence: TGTGCCATCAGCGAACCTACAGGTTTTAGGACTGAAGCTTTCTTT. Translating it yields CAISEPTGFRTEAFF.

This clone was recorded once. J is TRBJ2-2 and V is TRBV10-3, with TRBD1 matching 11 bases. The trim removed 6 bases at V and 6 bases at J, leaving 3 bases unmatched. There are 14 residues in the CDR3. Germline V lookup: CDR1 ENHRY, CDR2 SYGVKD. The CDR3 DNA follows: TGTGCCATCAGAGGGACAGGGGGAGCCGGGGAGCTGTTTTTT. Amino acid sequence: CAIRGTGGAGELFF.

This clone showed up just a few times. The chain combines TRBV27 with TRBJ2-4; 9 bases align to TRBD1. Per germline, CDR1 MNHEY and CDR2 SMNVEV (reference sequence). The CDR3 sequence is 19 residues long. The ends lost 7 bases at V and 0 bases at J; junction bases unmatched: 16. Written as DNA, the CDR3 is TGTGCCAGCAACGAATTGGTGAAGAAGACAGGGGGAGCCAAAAACATTCAGTACTTC. Its translation is CASNELVKKTGGAKNIQYF.

The chain joins TRBV27 to TRBJ1-5, with TRBD1 matching 7 bases. This CDR3 comprises 14 residues. Germline V lookup: CDR1 MNHEY, CDR2 SMNVEV (reference sequence). V shed 5 bases, J shed 7 bases, and the junction held 8 bases outside the gene matches. The DNA for the CDR3 is TGTGCCAGCAGTGAACAGGGGTGGGGACAGCCCCAGCATTTT. It is translated as CASSEQGWGQPQHF.

A few counts support this clone. This sequence joins TRBV5-6 and TRBJ2-3; D unclear. V was cut by 0 bases and J by 7 bases, with 9 bases left in between. The CDR3 is 13 amino acids. Germline CDR1 and CDR2: SGHDT and YYEEEE. CDR3: CASSLAGKNTQYF. The CDR3 DNA sequence: TGTGCCAGCAGCTTGGCGGGTAAAAATACGCAGTATTTT.

The chain is built from TRBV18 and TRBJ1-6; 9 bases are shared with TRBD1. This CDR3 is built from 14 residues. With 3 bases clipped from V and 9 bases from J, the junction kept 3 bases outside the gene matches. Germline V gene data show CDR1 as KGHSH and CDR2 as LQKENI. The CDR3 nucleotides are TGTGCCAGCTCACCTCGGGACAGGGTTTCACCCCTCCACTTT. Translating it yields CASSPRDRVSPLHF.

The chain has TRBV30 and TRBJ1-2, with 10 bases identical to TRBD1. Germline trimming cut 5 bases from V and 7 bases from J; bases unmatched to any gene: 1. The CDR3 length is 11 residues. Germline-derived CDR1 and CDR2 are GTSNPN and SVGIG (reference sequence). The CDR3 DNA is TGTGCCTGGGGGACAGGGGCTGGCTACACCTTC. Translation: CAWGTGAGYTF.

J is TRBJ1-4 and V is TRBV5-4; TRBD1 is a possible D gene (6 bases). The CDR3 totals 15 residues. Germline CDR1 and CDR2: SGHNT and YYREEE (reference sequence). With 0 bases removed from V and 7 bases from J, the gap between germline ends came to 13 bases. Here the CDR3 reads CASSLGKGEIEKLFF. CDR3 nucleotide sequence: TGTGCCAGCAGCTTGGGAAAGGGGGAAATTGAAAAACTGTTTTTT.

The J gene is TRBJ2-5, the V gene TRBV5-1, with unresolved D. Germline loops: CDR1 SGHRS, CDR2 YFSETQ. Trimming removed 2 bases from V and 1 base from J, with 9 bases in between. There are 14 residues in the CDR3. Here the CDR3 DNA reads TGCGCCAGCAGCTTCGAACAGCTCCAAGAGACCCAGTACTTC. Translation gives CASSFEQLQETQYF.

On this clone: The junction shows a germline mismatch at one end, possibly a read error. The chain has TRBV10-3 and TRBJ2-2; the D gene is possibly TRBD1 (6 bases). The germline gives CDR1 ENHRY, CDR2 SYGVKD. The length of the CDR3 is 14 residues. The CDR3: CAISESGGTGELFF. The CDR3 nucleotides read TGTGCCATCAGTGAGTCAGGGGGAACCGGGGAACTGTTTTTT.

The V call is TRBV10-3, the J call TRBJ1-2; 11 bases are shared with TRBD1. The CDR3 runs to 17 residues. J was trimmed by 6 bases and V by 0 bases; bases with no gene match: 9. Germline-derived CDR1 and CDR2 are ENHRY and SYGVKD. CDR3 sequence: CAISESSSGTGGNGYTF. CDR3 DNA: TGTGCCATCAGTGAGTCATCCTCCGGGACAGGGGGTAATGGCTACACCTTC.

This clone was found once. The chain is built from TRBV7-2 and TRBJ2-7; TRBD1 matches 8 bases. Germline-derived CDR1 and CDR2 are SGHTA and FQGNSA. The length of the CDR3 is 15 residues. The junction had 9 bases not matched to a gene; V was cut back by 6 bases and J by 2 bases. The CDR3 here is CASRRQGLGTYEQYF. CDR3 DNA: TGTGCCAGCAGACGACAGGGGTTAGGAACCTACGAGCAGTACTTC.

This chain connects TRBV28 to TRBJ2-7; D may be TRBD1 (6 bases). V was clipped by 7 bases and J by 0 bases, with 13 bases between them. The CDR3 contains 14 residues. Germline-derived CDR1 and CDR2 are MDHEN and SYDVKM. CDR3 protein: CASIDPGASYEQYF. The DNA for the CDR3 is TGTGCCAGCATCGATCCAGGGGCCTCCTACGAGCAGTACTTC.

This clone was seen only a few times. This chain links TRBV11-2 with TRBJ2-7; D is undetermined. This CDR3 region has 11 residues. Trimming stripped 5 bases from V and 6 bases from J, with 8 bases between. CDR1 and CDR2 (germline): SGHAT, FQNNGV. The CDR3 reads CASSSHVEQYF. DNA of the CDR3: TGTGCCAGCAGCAGCCACGTCGAGCAGTACTTC.

Remarks on this clone: At one end the junction does not follow the germline gene, possibly because of a read error. The chain joins TRBV11-2 to TRBJ1-1; 12 bases fit TRBD1. The CDR3 totals 15 residues. The germline V gene has CDR1 SGHAT and CDR2 FQNNGV. CDR3 protein: CASSFVGTGGSGLVF. For the CDR3, the DNA is TGTGCCAGCAGCTTCGTTGGGACAGGGGGCTCGGGTCTTGTCTTT.

The rearrangement uses TRBV2 and TRBJ2-7; 9 nucleotides align to TRBD1. Trimming removed 5 bases from V and 4 bases from J; junction bases left unmatched: 6. This CDR3 spans 14 amino acids. CDR1 and CDR2 from the germline V gene are SNHLY and FYNNEI. Here the CDR3 reads CASSLGQGRYEQYF. In nucleotides, the CDR3 is TGTGCCAGCAGTCTGGGACAGGGTCGGTACGAGCAGTACTTC.

The gene calls are TRBV6-5 and TRBJ1-2; no reliable D call. V was shortened by 3 bases and J by 0 bases, with 11 bases between the two germline ends. Germline assignment: CDR1 MNHEY and CDR2 SVGAGI. The CDR3 consists of 15 residues. This CDR3 reads CASSYQVTANYGYTF. The CDR3 coding sequence is TGTGCCAGCAGTTATCAGGTCACCGCTAACTATGGCTACACCTTC.

The CDR3: CASSQEWQNTGELFF. Here the CDR3 DNA reads TGCGCCAGCAGCCAGGAGTGGCAAAACACCGGGGAGCTGTTTTTT. V is TRBV4-3 and J is TRBJ2-2; D call uncertain. The CDR3 is 15 amino acids. Trimming took off 3 bases at V and 2 bases at J, with 10 bases between the two ends. Per the germline V gene, CDR1 is LGHNA and CDR2 is YSLEER.

This clone has just a few counts. The chain links TRBV29-1 to TRBJ1-2; TRBD1 is a possible D gene (5 bases). Trimming shortened V by 7 bases and J by 6 bases, and 18 bases separated the two germline ends. CDR1 SQVTM and CDR2 ANQGSEA come from the germline V gene. The CDR3 is 13 amino acids. CDR3 in DNA: TGCAGCGCTCGAAAGGGAGGGGCTGATGGCTACACCTTC. This gives the protein CSARKGGADGYTF.

V usage is TRBV11-2 and J usage is TRBJ2-3; 11 nucleotides align to TRBD2. V lost 2 bases, J lost 6 bases, and 13 bases stayed unmatched. Looked up from germline, CDR1 is SGHAT and CDR2 is FQNNGV. This CDR3 region has 18 residues. CDR3: CASSLTSGSSSPWDTQYF. The CDR3 nucleotides are TGTGCCAGCAGCTTAACTAGCGGGAGTTCATCACCTTGGGATACGCAGTATTTT.

The gene calls are TRBV6-5 and TRBJ1-1; D gene ambiguous. The V gene's germline CDR1 is MNHEY and CDR2 SVGAGI. This CDR3 spans 13 amino acids. V was cut by 2 bases and J by 3 bases, with 7 bases left in between. As DNA, the CDR3 is TGTGCCAGCAGTTACGTCGGTGACACTGAAGCTTTCTTT. It encodes CASSYVGDTEAFF.

The V call is TRBV11-3, the J call TRBJ2-7; 7 nucleotides agree with TRBD1. This CDR3 has 13 residues. CDR1 is SGHNT and CDR2 is YENEEA in the germline V gene. With 5 bases clipped from V and 6 bases from J, the junction kept 7 bases outside the gene matches. CDR3 sequence (DNA): TGTGCCAGCAGCGGGACAGAGACAACCGAGCAGTACTTC. Its translation: CASSGTETTEQYF.

In its sample, this clone was seen once. The chain couples TRBV6-1 to TRBJ1-6; D remains ambiguous. Looked up from germline, CDR1 is MNHNS and CDR2 is SASEGT. The CDR3 spans 15 residues. V gave up 1 base and J gave up 5 bases, with 9 bases separating them. In DNA form, the CDR3 reads TGTGCCAGCAGTGAAGAAGGAGGGAATAATTCACCCCTCCACTTT. This sequence encodes CASSEEGGNNSPLHF.

This chain joins TRBV10-3 and TRBJ2-2, with a tentative D call TRBD2 (5 bases). Germline assignment: CDR1 ENHRY and CDR2 SYGVKD. The length of the CDR3 is 17 residues. V gave up 4 bases and J gave up 1 base, with 16 bases separating them. The chain's CDR3 is CAISAAAPGVNTGELFF. In DNA form, the CDR3 reads TGTGCCATCAGTGCGGCAGCCCCCGGGGTGAACACCGGGGAGCTGTTTTTT.

This clone was counted once. J is TRBJ2-5 and V is TRBV28; D ambiguous. V lost 3 bases and J 0 bases, leaving 20 bases between the germline ends. This CDR3 spans 18 amino acids. Germline V CDR1 and CDR2: MDHEN, SYDVKM. The CDR3 coding sequence is TGTGCCAGCAGTTTCGTTCTGCAGGATACCAATTACCAAGAGACCCAGTACTTC. It translates to CASSFVLQDTNYQETQYF.

This sequence joins TRBV6-5 and TRBJ1-2; D gene unclear. Germline CDR1 is MNHEY and CDR2 is SVGAGI. Deletions cut 6 bases from V and 0 bases from J, with 8 bases between. The CDR3 length is 13 residues. The CDR3 DNA is TGTGCCAGCAGGGAGATTCCTAACTATGGCTACACCTTC. Translating gives CASREIPNYGYTF.

The rearrangement uses TRBV4-3 and TRBJ2-2; no clear D. The CDR3 has 16 residues. Germline assignment: CDR1 LGHNA and CDR2 YSLEER. Trimming cost V 1 base and J 2 bases, with 11 bases left between them. DNA for the CDR3: TGCGCCAGCAGCCAAGTATGGCCTCTCAACACCGGGGAGCTGTTTTTT. This translates into CASSQVWPLNTGELFF.

This chain joins TRBV7-3 and TRBJ2-3, with D possibly matching TRBD1 (6 bases). V lost 5 bases and J 2 bases, leaving 14 bases between the germline ends. The germline gives CDR1 SGHTA, CDR2 FQGTGA. CDR3 length: 15 amino acids. CDR3 nucleotide sequence: TGTGCCAGCAGCCCGGAACAGGGCTTCACAGATACGCAGTATTTT. It encodes CASSPEQGFTDTQYF.

The chain employs TRBV7-8 and TRBJ1-2, with 9 bases matching TRBD1. Germline V gene data show CDR1 as SGHVS and CDR2 as FQNEAQ. V dropped 5 bases and J dropped 8; count of bases not matched to a gene: 12. This CDR3 region has 15 residues. The CDR3 nucleotides are TGTGCCAGCAGCCCCCGCGGGACAGGGTGGTTCGGCTACACCTTC. As protein: CASSPRGTGWFGYTF.

This chain uses TRBV7-9 with TRBJ1-5, with D perhaps TRBD1 (5 bases). The V gene's germline CDR1 is SEHNR and CDR2 FQNEAQ (reference sequence). This CDR3 contains 13 residues. V shed 6 bases and J shed 5 bases, with 11 bases lying between them. CDR3 sequence (DNA): TGTGCCAGCAGTCCTACAGGAGATCAGCCCCAGCATTTT. This encodes CASSPTGDQPQHF.